This T cell receptor beta chain was recorded in a study of beta chain features in type 1 diabetes. Regarding the study as a whole: A moderate, significant TCRB CDR3 shortening appeared in type 1 diabetes across four CD4+ subsets.

Every isolated RNA sample was fully reverse transcribed, so sequencing captured expressed TCRB transcripts. Reads from naive, central memory and regulatory T cell samples averaged roughly 3.8 million. Assay used: immunoSEQ multiplex PCR; TCRdb lists only in-frame clones, some missing. The sample includes around 400,000 clones, around 12% seen only once; the top ten take about 0.017%. About this clone: Its antigen is unidentified.

Germline V CDR1 and CDR2: ENHRY, SYGVKD. V shed 7 bases, J shed 5 bases, and the junction held 7 bases outside the gene matches. The CDR3 contains 14 residues. The clonotype was recovered from a man between 18 and 35 years old in good health. This sequence joins TRBV10-3 and TRBJ2-2, with 7 bases fitting TRBD2. Sequencing was done on a sample of naive CD4+ T cells from blood. DNA for the CDR3: TGTGCCATCACCAGTCAGCGGGGTACCGGGGAGCTGTTTTTT. Translated: CAITSQRGTGELFF.